These 29 T cell receptor beta chains were all obtained from the same sample, sequenced in a study of blood T cell repertoires in COVID-19. Using immunoSEQ multiplex PCR, the repertoire was profiled, and TCRdb retains in-frame clones only, with some absent. The data contain a few hundred thousand clones, about 88% of them singletons. The sequencing sample was made of peripheral blood. All receptors come from a woman aged 55-69 years with acute or convalescent COVID-19.

There are a few counts of this clone. The chain joins TRBV19 to TRBJ1-3; D unresolved. The germline V gene has CDR1 LNHDA and CDR2 SQIVND (reference sequence). The CDR3 is made up of 14 amino acids. The ends were cut back, 7 bases at V and 2 bases at J, with 12 bases in the middle. Written as DNA, the CDR3 is TGTGCCAGTATACCTCGTCAGGCTGGAAACACCATATATTTT. This sequence encodes CASIPRQAGNTIYF.

This clone was recorded once. The chain is built from TRBV30 and TRBJ1-1; possible D gene TRBD1, 6 bases. V gave up 4 bases and J gave up 3 bases, with 9 bases separating them. Per germline, CDR1 GTSNPN and CDR2 SVGIG (reference sequence). The CDR3 is 12 amino acids. CDR3 protein: CAWNGQHTEAFF. CDR3 nucleotide sequence: TGTGCCTGGAACGGACAGCACACTGAAGCTTTCTTT.

Here the CDR3 DNA reads TGTGCCAGCAGCCGCTTTGGACAGGGATACCAAGAGACCCAGTACTTC. Translated: CASSRFGQGYQETQYF. The rearrangement joins TRBV7-9 to TRBJ2-5; 8 nucleotides line up with TRBD1. There are 16 residues in the CDR3. Germline values: CDR1 SEHNR, CDR2 FQNEAQ (reference sequence). The V and J ends lost 5 bases and 0 bases, in that order; junction bases with no gene match: 8.

The rearrangement uses TRBV2 and TRBJ2-7, with D tentatively TRBD1 (5 bases). Germline V gene lookup returns CDR1 SNHLY and CDR2 FYNNEI. The CDR3 spans 14 residues. Trimming took off 0 bases at V and 4 bases at J, with 10 bases between the two ends. The CDR3 DNA is TGTGCCAGCAGTGAAGCGCCAAAGGGGTACGAGCAGTACTTC. Protein sequence: CASSEAPKGYEQYF.

J is TRBJ2-1 and V is TRBV13; D unclear. The CDR3 runs 12 residues. Trimming cost V 3 bases and J 6 bases, with 6 bases left between them. The germline V gene has CDR1 PRHDT and CDR2 FYEKMQ (reference sequence). DNA of the CDR3: TGTGCCAGCAGCTTCCGAGTCAATGAGCAGTTCTTC. It yields the protein CASSFRVNEQFF.

The chain couples TRBV5-6 to TRBJ2-3; D is perhaps TRBD2 (6 bases). Germline loops: CDR1 SGHDT, CDR2 YYEEEE. V lost 7 bases and J 0 bases, leaving 21 bases between the germline ends. This CDR3 comprises 17 residues. In DNA, the CDR3 is TGTGCCAGCTCCGGAGGGCCTGGTCTCGCTAGCACAGATACGCAGTATTTT. It specifies CASSGGPGLASTDTQYF. Using reference TRBV5-6 and TRBJ2-3 for the parts outside the CDR3, the full variable domain is DAGVTQSPTHLIKTRGQQVTLRCSPKSGHDTVSWYQQALGQGPQFIFQYYEEEERQRGNFPDRFSGHQFPNYSSELNVNALLLGDSALYLCASSGGPGLASTDTQYFGPGTRLTVL.

The chain is built from TRBV19 and TRBJ2-3, with 8 bases lining up with TRBD1. Germline V lookup: CDR1 LNHDA, CDR2 SQIVND (reference sequence). V shed 3 bases and J 5 bases; nucleotides not matched to a gene: 10. The CDR3 length is 16 residues. CDR3 sequence reads: CASSMGGQGAGDTQYF. The CDR3 DNA sequence: TGTGCCAGTAGTATGGGGGGTCAGGGGGCAGGAGATACGCAGTATTTT.

The J gene is TRBJ1-2, the V gene TRBV20-1; D is undetermined. CDR1 and CDR2 from the germline V gene are DFQATT and SNEGSKA (reference sequence). V dropped 3 bases and J dropped 8 bases, with 16 bases sitting between them. This CDR3 comprises 13 residues. CDR3 nucleotide sequence: TGCAGTGCTAGTAACGAAGACCCGGAGGGCTACACCTTC. Protein sequence: CSASNEDPEGYTF.

The rearrangement joins TRBV9 to TRBJ2-3; D unresolved. Trimming cost V 4 bases and J 0 bases, with 15 bases left between them. The CDR3 has 16 residues. The germline CDR1 and CDR2 sequences are SGDLS and YYNGEE. The CDR3 DNA is TGTGCCAGCAGCCTCCACCCCGGCGGAAGCACAGATACGCAGTATTTT. Translation: CASSLHPGGSTDTQYF.

V gene TRBV19 combines with J gene TRBJ1-3; tentatively, D is TRBD1 (6 bases). CDR3 length: 15 amino acids. From germline, CDR1 is LNHDA and CDR2 SQIVND (reference sequence). V lost 6 bases, J lost 0 bases, and 12 bases lay in between. In DNA form, the CDR3 reads TGTGCCAGTAGAACAGGGAGCTCCTCTGGAAACACCATATATTTT. Amino acids: CASRTGSSSGNTIYF.

This CDR3 is CASSRNLAGATGELFF. In DNA form, the CDR3 reads TGTGCCAGCAGCCGTAATCTAGCGGGGGCAACCGGGGAGCTGTTTTTT. This chain links TRBV7-9 with TRBJ2-2; 10 bases map to TRBD2. CDR3 size: 16 residues. V lost 5 bases and J lost 5; bases outside the gene matches: 8. CDR1 is SEHNR, CDR2 FQNEAQ, per germline (reference sequence). The full variable domain, its missing parts supplied by reference TRBV7-9 and TRBJ2-2, is DTGVSQNPRHKITKRGQNVTFRCDPISEHNRLYWYRQTLGQGPEFLTYFQNEAQLEKSRLLSDRFSAERPKGSFSTLEIQRTEQGDSAMYLCASSRNLAGATGELFFGEGSRLTVL.

The chain uses TRBV29-1 and TRBJ1-2; 7 bases fit TRBD1. Germline loops: CDR1 SQVTM, CDR2 ANQGSEA. The CDR3 length is 11 residues. V gave up 6 bases and J gave up 7 bases; unmatched junction bases: 5. CDR3 sequence reads: CSVGGQSGYTF. In DNA, the CDR3 is TGCAGCGTGGGGGGACAGTCTGGCTACACCTTC.

The V gene is TRBV24-1, the J gene TRBJ1-1; D is ambiguous. V was clipped by 5 bases and J by 4 bases, with 10 bases between them. The germline V gene has CDR1 KGHDR and CDR2 SFDVKD. The CDR3 totals 13 residues. The CDR3 sequence: CATSAPGSTEAFF. DNA of the CDR3: TGTGCCACCAGTGCCCCGGGTAGCACTGAAGCTTTCTTT.

This clone was counted a single time. CDR3 amino acids: CASRKGQDRYGYTF. CDR3 coding DNA: TGTGCCAGCAGAAAGGGACAAGACCGTTATGGCTACACCTTC. This chain links TRBV6-5 with TRBJ1-2, with a possible D match to TRBD1 (6 bases). The V end was cut by 6 bases, the J end by 5 bases, with 16 bases between. The V gene's germline CDR1 is MNHEY and CDR2 SVGAGI. CDR3 size: 14 residues.

The V and J genes are TRBV7-8 and TRBJ1-2; 11 nucleotides align to TRBD1. Germline-derived CDR1 and CDR2 are SGHVS and FQNEAQ. The CDR3 contains 13 residues. Trimming cost V 5 bases and J 13 bases; bases outside gene matches: 9. Written as DNA, the CDR3 is TGTGCCAGCAGCCCGGGGACAGGGGGACCCGGCACCTTC. It codes for CASSPGTGGPGTF.

This chain links TRBV7-9 with TRBJ1-3; 10 bases are shared with TRBD1. J lost 2 bases, V lost 0 bases, and 7 bases had no gene match. The CDR3 sequence is 18 residues long. Germline V gene data show CDR1 as SEHNR and CDR2 as FQNEAQ (reference sequence). As DNA, the CDR3 is TGTGCCAGCAGCTTAGCGGCGGGGACAGGGGAGCCTGGAAACACCATATATTTT. This sequence encodes CASSLAAGTGEPGNTIYF.

This chain uses TRBV9 with TRBJ2-5; D possibly corresponds to TRBD1 (6 bases). In germline, CDR1 is SGDLS, CDR2 YYNGEE. CDR3 size: 14 residues. Trimming took 4 bases from V and 5 from J, leaving 15 bases between them. The chain's CDR3 is CASSRRQEQETQYF. CDR3 in DNA: TGTGCCAGCAGCAGGCGACAGGAGCAGGAGACCCAGTACTTC. Looking up the rest from reference TRBV9 and TRBJ2-5 gives the full variable domain: DSGVTQTPKHLITATGQRVTLRCSPRSGDLSVYWYQQSLDQGLQFLIQYYNGEERAKGNILERFSAQQFPDLHSELNLSSLELGDSALYFCASSRRQEQETQYFGPGTRLLVL.

This chain connects TRBV28 to TRBJ2-1, with D maybe TRBD2 (5 bases). With 6 bases removed from V and 3 bases from J, the gap between germline ends came to 15 bases. The CDR3 extends over 15 amino acids. The germline V gene encodes CDR1 MDHEN and CDR2 SYDVKM. The CDR3 protein is CASRPGFGSYNEQFF. The CDR3, as DNA: TGTGCCAGCAGGCCGGGGTTTGGGAGCTACAATGAGCAGTTCTTC.

The V call is TRBV15, the J call TRBJ2-5, with TRBD2 matching over 13 bases. Trimming cost V 4 bases and J 5 bases; bases outside gene matches: 7. Germline assignment: CDR1 LNHNV and CDR2 YYDKDF (reference sequence). The CDR3 is 16 amino acids. The CDR3 here is CATSTIRTSGSETQYF. DNA of the CDR3: TGTGCCACCAGCACTATTAGGACTAGCGGGAGTGAGACCCAGTACTTC.

V and J are TRBV18 and TRBJ2-3; TRBD2 matches at 8 bases. Trimming took 1 base from V and 6 from J; bases not matched to a gene: 9. The CDR3 is 16 residues long. Germline V gives CDR1 KGHSH, CDR2 LQKENI. CDR3 region: CASSPLGTSILDTQYF. CDR3 coding DNA: TGTGCCAGCTCACCACTGGGGACTAGTATATTGGATACGCAGTATTTT.

The V and J genes are TRBV19 and TRBJ2-1; 13 bases are shared with TRBD2. The V gene's germline CDR1 is LNHDA and CDR2 SQIVND (reference sequence). The length of the CDR3 is 16 residues. V dropped 5 bases and J dropped 8; count of bases not matched to a gene: 9. This chain's CDR3 is CASSARTSGSLYEQFF. CDR3 nucleotides: TGTGCCAGTAGTGCCAGGACTAGCGGGAGTCTCTATGAGCAGTTCTTC.

The chain carries TRBV30 and TRBJ2-5, with D possibly being TRBD2 (6 bases). The germline gives CDR1 GTSNPN, CDR2 SVGIG (reference sequence). V lost 6 bases to trimming and J lost 2 bases, with 13 bases between them. This CDR3 has 13 residues. The CDR3 loop is CACRPGVQETQYF. The CDR3 DNA follows: TGTGCCTGCCGACCGGGGGTTCAAGAGACCCAGTACTTC. Full variable domain (remainder filled in from reference TRBV30 and TRBJ2-5): SQTIHQWPATLVQPVGSPLSLECTVEGTSNPNLYWYRQAAGRGLQLLFYSVGIGQISSEVPQNLSASRPQDRQFILSSKKLLLSDSGFYLCACRPGVQETQYFGPGTRLLVL.

The rearrangement joins TRBV7-9 to TRBJ1-4; TRBD1 is a possible D gene (5 bases). CDR1 is SEHNR and CDR2 is FQNEAQ in the germline V gene (reference sequence). The ends were cut back, 8 bases at V and 12 bases at J, with 13 bases in the middle. This CDR3 is built from 11 residues. CDR3 in amino acids: CASGALMELFF. DNA of the CDR3: TGTGCCAGCGGGGCGCTAATGGAACTGTTTTTT. Complete variable domain (other parts from reference TRBV7-9 and TRBJ1-4): DTGVSQNPRHKITKRGQNVTFRCDPISEHNRLYWYRQTLGQGPEFLTYFQNEAQLEKSRLLSDRFSAERPKGSFSTLEIQRTEQGDSAMYLCASGALMELFFGSGTQLSVL.

The J gene is TRBJ1-6, the V gene TRBV27; 9 bases line up with TRBD1. Unmatched junction bases numbered 12, after V lost 8 bases and J lost 10 bases. The CDR3 has 15 residues. Germline V lookup: CDR1 MNHEY, CDR2 SMNVEV (reference sequence). In nucleotides, the CDR3 is TGTGCCAGCTCTTTTTCAGGGACAGGGAGCTCACCCCTCCACTTT. The encoded protein is CASSFSGTGSSPLHF.

The chain combines TRBV2 with TRBJ2-3; 8 nucleotides align to TRBD2. CDR1 is SNHLY and CDR2 is FYNNEI in the germline V gene. V was clipped by 4 bases and J by 2 bases; unmatched bases: 14. CDR3 length equals 18 residues. CDR3 coding DNA: TGTGCCAGCAGTGTACCAGCGGGGGCGCAAACCTCCACAGATACGCAGTATTTT. It encodes CASSVPAGAQTSTDTQYF. The full variable domain, in which reference TRBV2 and TRBJ2-3 provide the parts outside the CDR3, is EPEVTQTPSHQVTQMGQEVILRCVPISNHLYFYWYRQILGQKVEFLVSFYNNEISEKSEIFDDQFSVERPDGSNFTLKIRSTKLEDSAMYFCASSVPAGAQTSTDTQYFGPGTRLTVL.

This clone has at least ten counts. The chain links TRBV27 to TRBJ2-3; possible D gene TRBD1, 6 bases. The CDR3 has 15 amino acids. The V end was cut by 7 bases, the J end by 0 bases, with 14 bases between. Germline values: CDR1 MNHEY, CDR2 SMNVEV (reference sequence). DNA for the CDR3: TGTGCCAGCACCGTAGACAGGACTAGCACAGATACGCAGTATTTT. Protein: CASTVDRTSTDTQYF.

The J gene is TRBJ1-5, the V gene TRBV10-1; D call uncertain. The CDR3 length is 14 residues. The V gene lost 5 bases and the J gene lost 7 bases, with 15 bases spanning the gap. Germline V gives CDR1 WNHNN, CDR2 SYGVQD (reference sequence). The CDR3 region has the DNA TGCGCCAGCAGTTATACCCCGGCAGGCCAGCCCCAGCATTTT. Protein: CASSYTPAGQPQHF.

This clone was seen just once. The rearrangement uses TRBV11-2 and TRBJ2-2; 7 positions match TRBD1. The CDR3 loop spans 15 amino acids. V shed 2 bases, J shed 7 bases, and the junction held 7 bases outside the gene matches. Per the germline V gene, CDR1 is SGHAT and CDR2 is FQNNGV. CDR3 sequence: CASSLLGGPGGELFF. CDR3 nucleotides: TGTGCCAGCAGCTTACTAGGGGGCCCTGGCGGGGAGCTGTTTTTT. Complete variable domain (other parts from reference TRBV11-2 and TRBJ2-2): EAGVAQSPRYKIIEKRQSVAFWCNPISGHATLYWYQQILGQGPKLLIQFQNNGVVDDSQLPKDRFSAERLKGVDSTLKIQPAKLEDSAVYLCASSLLGGPGGELFFGEGSRLTVL.

The V and J genes are TRBV27 and TRBJ2-3; D remains unclear. CDR1 is MNHEY, CDR2 SMNVEV, per germline (reference sequence). The V end was cut by 8 bases, the J end by 4 bases, with 19 bases between. The CDR3 spans 15 residues. The CDR3 here is CASCSANPAADTQYF. The CDR3 DNA sequence: TGTGCCAGCTGCTCAGCCAACCCGGCGGCAGATACGCAGTATTTT.